Sequencing of this TCR beta chain was carried out in a study of cytomegalovirus exposure and HLA in healthy donors. Findings of the study overall: Reports described diagnosis of cytomegalovirus status by the classifier as highly specific and sensitive.

The ends were cut back, 1 base at V and 5 bases at J, with 12 bases in the middle. This CDR3 spans 15 amino acids. In germline, CDR1 is MGHRA, CDR2 YSYEKL. PCR employed 60 Vbeta and 13 Jbeta primers. Measured with immunoSEQ multiplex PCR; TCRdb has only the in-frame clones, and not every one. This sample carries roughly 100,000 clones, over 9.5% of them seen once, and the ten largest clones take about 5.7%. This clone was detected only a few times. Its antigen is unidentified. The sequence derives from a man aged 40-55 years in good health and CMV-seropositive. The sample consisted of PBMCs. The V gene is TRBV4-1, the J gene TRBJ2-1; tentative D call: TRBD2 (6 bases). This CDR3 is CASSQGLAQNNEQFF. CDR3 DNA sequence: TGCGCCAGCAGCCAAGGTCTAGCGCAGAACAATGAGCAGTTCTTC.